A single sample is the source of the 20 T cell receptor beta chains below, sequenced in a study of Graves' ophthalmopathy and Graves' hyperthyroidism. For repertoire sequencing, the TCR beta CDR3 regions were amplified from RNA transcripts. The first-round RT-PCR employed HTBI primers together with the Qiagen OneStep RT-PCR kit. A multiplex PCR was then performed as the second round. A single record per CDR3 protein comes from TCRdb applying MiXCR to the multiplex PCR reads. Altogether about 700,000 distinct CDR3 sequences are present, more than 40% being singletons, with the ten largest covering over 2.5%. The specimen sequenced was peripheral blood. The source is an adult man with Graves' ophthalmopathy.

The V call is TRBV25-1, the J call TRBJ2-7; a weak D match, TRBD1 (5 bases). This CDR3 is built from 15 residues. Trimming removed 6 bases from V and 0 bases from J, with 15 bases in between. Germline assignment: CDR1 MGHDK and CDR2 SYGVNS. CDR3 DNA: TGTGCCAGCAGCCCAGGGTTTTCCCGCTCCTACGAGCAGTACTTC. Protein product: CASSPGFSRSYEQYF.

Of note for this clonotype: The germline gene is not matched at one end of the junction; a read error may be the cause. The gene calls are TRBV10-3 and TRBJ2-7; TRBD2 matches 7 bases. The CDR3 runs 13 residues. Germline CDR1 and CDR2: ENHRY and SYGVKD. DNA for the CDR3: TGTGCCAGCAGTGAAGCGGGGAAGGACGAGCAGTACTTC. Protein: CASSEAGKDEQYF.

The chain recombines TRBV11-2 with TRBJ2-7, with D tentatively TRBD1 or TRBD2 (5 bases each). V was clipped by 3 bases and J by 6 bases, with 12 bases between them. CDR3 length: 13 residues. From germline, CDR1 is SGHAT and CDR2 FQNNGV. CDR3 DNA: TGTGCCAGCAGCTTGGGACGGGTCGGCGAGCAGTACTTC. This sequence encodes CASSLGRVGEQYF.

As to this clonotype: A much larger clone lies a single base off, so this may be a read error. The rearrangement uses TRBV19 and TRBJ1-1, with D perhaps matching TRBD1 (5 bases). The CDR3 spans 15 residues. Trimming pared 1 base from V and 7 bases from J, leaving 16 bases between. Germline CDR1 LNHDA, CDR2 SQIVND (reference sequence). CDR3 in amino acids: CASSIGSGGISEAFF. CDR3 nucleotide sequence: TGTGCCAGTAGTATAGGTTCGGGGGGGATCAGTGAAGCTTTCTTT.

This clonotype turned up a few times. The chain has TRBV12-3 or TRBV12-4 and TRBJ1-2; tentatively, D is TRBD1 (5 bases). V gave up 2 bases and J gave up 4 bases, with 14 bases separating them. CDR3 size: 15 residues. The CDR3 DNA is TGTGCCAGCAGTTTATCGGGCAGGGCCTTCTATGGCTACACCTTC. It translates to CASSLSGRAFYGYTF.

This clonotype was observed many times. The J gene is TRBJ1-6, the V gene TRBV7-8; maybe TRBD1 (5 bases). The V gene's germline CDR1 is SGHVS and CDR2 FQNEAQ. This CDR3 region has 15 residues. The V end was cut by 2 bases, the J end by 10 bases, with 15 bases between. In nucleotides, the CDR3 is TGTGCCAGCAGCTTAAACGGGGAGGGGAACTCACCCCTCCACTTT. Protein sequence: CASSLNGEGNSPLHF.

This clonotype has ten or more counts. The chain couples TRBV2 to TRBJ1-1; D not resolved. Germline assignment: CDR1 SNHLY and CDR2 FYNNEI. The CDR3 loop spans 11 amino acids. Trimming shortened V by 6 bases and J by 3 bases, and 5 bases separated the two germline ends. The CDR3 spells CASRVYTEAFF. As DNA, the CDR3 is TGTGCCAGCAGAGTTTACACTGAAGCTTTCTTT. The full variable domain, completed using reference TRBV2 and TRBJ1-1, is EPEVTQTPSHQVTQMGQEVILRCVPISNHLYFYWYRQILGQKVEFLVSFYNNEISEKSEIFDDQFSVERPDGSNFTLKIRSTKLEDSAMYFCASRVYTEAFFGQGTRLTVV.

In its sample, this clonotype was seen a few times. The chain uses TRBV12-3 or TRBV12-4 and TRBJ1-5; no clear D. Trimming cost V 2 bases and J 4 bases, with 6 bases left between them. The CDR3 is made up of 13 amino acids. The DNA for the CDR3 is TGTGCCAGCAGTTTAATGGTAAATCAGCCCCAGCATTTT. Amino acids: CASSLMVNQPQHF.

The V gene is TRBV12-5, the J gene TRBJ1-2; no clear D gene. V gave up 5 bases and J gave up 3 bases, with 7 bases separating them. In germline, CDR1 is LGHNT, CDR2 FRNRAP. This CDR3 has 12 amino acids. The CDR3 is CASGVWDYGYTF. The DNA of the CDR3 is TGTGCTAGTGGTGTATGGGACTATGGCTACACCTTC.

The gene calls are TRBV7-2 and TRBJ2-7, with D possibly TRBD2 on 6 matching bases. Germline V CDR1 and CDR2: SGHTA, FQGNSA. Trimming stripped 5 bases from V and 4 bases from J, with 18 bases between. CDR3 length equals 15 residues. CDR3 in amino acids: CASSHNRRESYEQYV. In nucleotides, the CDR3 is TGTGCCAGCAGCCACAACAGACGGGAGTCGTACGAGCAGTACGTC.

Only a few counts were recorded for this clonotype. CDR3 amino acids: CASSLRSATAEGYTF. As DNA, the CDR3 is TGTGCCAGCAGCTTAAGATCCGCGACAGCGGAAGGCTACACCTTC. The rearrangement joins TRBV5-8 to TRBJ1-2, with D tentatively TRBD1 (5 bases). The germline CDR1 and CDR2 sequences are SGHTS and YDEGEE. The CDR3 has 15 residues. The ends were cut back, 2 bases at V and 8 bases at J, with 19 bases in the middle. Full variable domain (rest looked up from reference TRBV5-8 and TRBJ1-2): EAGVTQSPTHLIKTRGQQATLRCSPISGHTSVYWYQQALGLGLQFLLWYDEGEERNRGNFPPRFSGRQFPNYSSELNVNALELEDSALYLCASSLRSATAEGYTFGSGTRLTVV.

The chain has TRBV6-5 and TRBJ1-1, with unresolved D. Germline V gene sequence: CDR1 MNHEY, CDR2 SVGAGI. CDR3 length: 14 amino acids. Trimming removed 5 bases from V and 6 bases from J, with 16 bases in between. The CDR3 reads CASSEAALWPEAFF. The CDR3 DNA sequence: TGTGCCAGCAGTGAAGCGGCCCTCTGGCCTGAAGCTTTCTTT.

The V and J genes are TRBV7-2 and TRBJ1-2; D is unclear. Germline CDR1 reads SGHTA; CDR2 reads FQGNSA. The CDR3 is 15 amino acids. V dropped 5 bases and J dropped 7 bases, with 20 bases sitting between them. CDR3 sequence reads: CASSIHTGGEGGYTF. DNA of the CDR3: TGTGCCAGCAGCATCCATACGGGAGGAGAAGGTGGCTACACCTTC.

This clonotype appeared once. This CDR3 reads CSVLPGGQETQYF. The DNA for the CDR3 is TGCAGCGTTCTACCGGGAGGGCAAGAGACCCAGTACTTC. The rearrangement joins TRBV29-1 to TRBJ2-5; 8 bases are shared with TRBD2. V lost 5 bases to trimming and J lost 2 bases; unmatched junction nucleotides: 4. The CDR3 sequence is 13 residues long. In germline, CDR1 is SQVTM, CDR2 ANQGSEA.

The chain carries TRBV5-1 and TRBJ1-4; 7 bases align to TRBD1. J was trimmed by 4 bases and V by 3 bases; bases with no gene match: 6. The V gene's germline CDR1 is SGHRS and CDR2 YFSETQ. This CDR3 contains 15 residues. CDR3 nucleotide sequence: TGCGCCAGCAGCTCCTCCGGGACAGTTAATGAAAAACTGTTTTTT. This encodes CASSSSGTVNEKLFF.

V is TRBV7-9 and J is TRBJ1-5; 7 bases agree with TRBD1. The length of the CDR3 is 12 residues. J gave up 14 bases and V 5 bases, and 9 bases lay outside the gene matches. Germline V lookup: CDR1 SEHNR, CDR2 FQNEAQ (reference sequence). DNA of the CDR3: TGTGCCAGCAGCCCCCAGACAGGGCACGAGCATTTT. Its translation is CASSPQTGHEHF.

Remarks on this clonotype: A read error may be the cause here, since a much bigger clone is one base away. The chain has TRBV12-3 or TRBV12-4 and TRBJ1-5; D is perhaps TRBD1 (5 bases). There are 16 residues in the CDR3. CDR3 nucleotides: TGTGCCAGTGGACCAGGGAACGTTTGGAACAATCGGCCCCAGCATTTT. Its protein product is CASGPGNVWNNRPQHF.

The rearrangement links TRBV29-1 to TRBJ1-2; 7 bases are shared with TRBD1. Trimming removed 8 bases from V and 8 bases from J; junction bases left unmatched: 8. CDR1 SQVTM and CDR2 ANQGSEA come from the germline V gene. The CDR3 is 11 residues long. As DNA, the CDR3 is TGCAGCTTGACAGGGTACGGAGGCTACACCTTC. Translated: CSLTGYGGYTF.

This clonotype occurred many times. This sequence joins TRBV19 and TRBJ1-2; weak D call: TRBD1 (6 bases). This CDR3 region has 14 residues. Germline V gene lookup returns CDR1 LNHDA and CDR2 SQIVND (reference sequence). The V end was cut by 4 bases, the J end by 3 bases, with 12 bases between. In DNA form, the CDR3 reads TGTGCCAGTAGTAGAAAGGACAGCTACTATGGCTACACCTTC. Translation: CASSRKDSYYGYTF.

This clonotype was detected ten times or more. This rearrangement joins TRBV25-1 to TRBJ2-1; D unclear. The CDR3 consists of 11 residues. The germline CDR1 and CDR2 sequences are MGHDK and SYGVNS. The V gene lost 1 base and the J gene lost 9 bases, with 4 bases spanning the gap. The CDR3 DNA reads as TGTGCCAGCAGTGAATGGTTTGAGCAGTTCTTC. Its protein is CASSEWFEQFF.